This T cell receptor (beta chain) was captured by sequencing in a study of siplizumab effects on memory and regulatory T cells. Study-level findings and limits: Proof of suppressive function in proliferating Tregs from siplizumab cultures was not established. It seemed that naive T cells were more diverse than memory cells and were major contributors to the alloresponse. Mappable CD4+ clones that were alloreactive averaged 68.8% Treg-derived with siplizumab versus approximately 27% in controls. Naive versus memory phenotype went unassigned for roughly 80-96% of proliferating CD4+ or CD8+ clones.

This CDR3 is built from 15 residues. CDR1 is SQVTM, CDR2 ANQGSEA, per germline. V lost 2 bases to trimming and J lost 4 bases, with 17 bases between them. Libraries were prepared by immunoSEQ multiplex PCR; TCRdb keeps only in-frame clonotypes and omits some of them. The table records approximately 100,000 clones, over 90% of them present only once. About this clone: The antigen is not known.

The sequence derives from a human donor in good health. J is TRBJ1-1 and V is TRBV29-1; TRBD1 is a possible D gene (5 bases). The specimen sequenced was non-Treg CD4+ T cells sorted from blood. The CDR3 DNA reads TGCAGCGTTGAACTTCGTGGTGGAGGGACCACTGAAGCTTTCTTT. Its protein product is CSVELRGGGTTEAFF.